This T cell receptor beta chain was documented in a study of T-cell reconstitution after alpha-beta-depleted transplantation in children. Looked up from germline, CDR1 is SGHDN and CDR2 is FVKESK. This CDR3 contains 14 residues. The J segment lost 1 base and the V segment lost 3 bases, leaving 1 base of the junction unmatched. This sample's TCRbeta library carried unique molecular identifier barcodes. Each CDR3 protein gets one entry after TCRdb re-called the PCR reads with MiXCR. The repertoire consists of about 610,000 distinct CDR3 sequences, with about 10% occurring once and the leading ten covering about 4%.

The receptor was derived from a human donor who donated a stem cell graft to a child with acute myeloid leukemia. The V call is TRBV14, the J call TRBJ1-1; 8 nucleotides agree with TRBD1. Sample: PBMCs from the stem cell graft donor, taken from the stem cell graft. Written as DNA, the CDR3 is TGTGCCAGCAGCCACAGGGGGCGGAACACTGAAGCTTTCTTT. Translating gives CASSHRGRNTEAFF.